This T cell receptor (beta chain) was observed in a study of shared clonotypes between healthy human individuals. Study-wide results and caveats: Naive subsets, compared against memory subsets, generally had larger estimated richness values. A small donor pool kept down the genetic and exposure-history diversity that was represented.

V lost 0 bases, J lost 0 bases, and 9 bases lay in between. Germline lookup yields CDR1 SGHRS and CDR2 YFSETQ. The CDR3 loop spans 15 amino acids. A word on this clone: Its antigen remains unidentified. Other DNA sequences from this sample encode an identical CDR3 as well.

Deep was the level at which the assay was run. Measured with immunoSEQ multiplex PCR; TCRdb has only the in-frame clones, and not every one. The sample carries a few million clones, approximately 95% recorded once. Partitioning of CD4+ cells yielded a CD45RA+ naive subset and a CD45RA-negative memory subset. The specimen was naive CD4+ T cells from PBMCs. Documented subset: CD45RA+ positively selected. The chain links TRBV5-1 to TRBJ1-2; D is unresolved. This TCR was recovered from a man aged 18 to 30 in good health. Some clones in this sample may be carry-over from other donors' samples. The CDR3 DNA reads as TGCGCCAGCAGCTTGGGGGGAACAGCTAACTATGGCTACACCTTC. Protein product: CASSLGGTANYGYTF.